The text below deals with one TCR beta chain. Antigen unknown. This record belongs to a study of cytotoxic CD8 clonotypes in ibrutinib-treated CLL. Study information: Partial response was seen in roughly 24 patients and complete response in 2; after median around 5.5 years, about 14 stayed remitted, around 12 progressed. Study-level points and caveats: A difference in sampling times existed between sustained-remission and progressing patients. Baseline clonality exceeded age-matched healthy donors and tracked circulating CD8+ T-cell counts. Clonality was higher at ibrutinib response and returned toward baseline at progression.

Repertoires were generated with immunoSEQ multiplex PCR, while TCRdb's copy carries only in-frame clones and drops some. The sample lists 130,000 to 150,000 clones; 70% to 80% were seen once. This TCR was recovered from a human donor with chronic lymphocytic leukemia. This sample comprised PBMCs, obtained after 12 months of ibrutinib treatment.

The CDR3 spells CAKTGIYEQYF. The CDR3 DNA reads as TGTGCCAAGACCGGAATCTACGAGCAGTACTTC. The chain joins TRBV7-3 to TRBJ2-7, with D uncertain. The CDR3 runs to 11 residues. Trimming left V 10 bases short and J 3 bases short, with 10 bases between. Germline V gene lookup returns CDR1 SGHTA and CDR2 FQGTGA.